Following are 16 T cell receptor beta chains from one sample sequenced in a study of early T cells in non-severe SARS-CoV-2 infection. TCRdb called the 5' RACE reads again in MiXCR, with one record for every CDR3 protein. The sample holds around 44,000 distinct CDR3 sequences, around 9.5% seen once. Sequencing was carried out using whole blood. All receptors derive from an adult who was a healthcare worker with PCR-confirmed SARS-CoV-2 infection or an uninfected control (not recorded which).

This clonotype was seen repeatedly, ten times or more. The V and J genes are TRBV19 and TRBJ1-1; 7 bases align to TRBD1. Per the germline V gene, CDR1 is LNHDA and CDR2 is SQIVND (reference sequence). The CDR3 is 14 amino acids. V dropped 6 bases and J dropped 0; count of bases not matched to a gene: 4. CDR3 nucleotides: TGTGCCAGTAGGACAGGGACCATGAACACTGAAGCTTTCTTT. Translated: CASRTGTMNTEAFF.

This clonotype was counted many times. The CDR3 spells CASTVSTDTQYF. The DNA for the CDR3 is TGTGCCAGCACGGTCAGCACAGATACGCAGTATTTT. The genes are TRBV25-1 and TRBJ2-3; D remains ambiguous. V was trimmed by 7 bases and J by 0 bases, leaving 5 bases between them. The CDR3 length is 12 residues. Germline V CDR1 and CDR2: MGHDK, SYGVNS.

V gene TRBV27 combines with J gene TRBJ1-5; 7 positions match TRBD1. Per germline, CDR1 MNHEY and CDR2 SMNVEV (reference sequence). Germline trimming cut 9 bases from V and 7 bases from J; bases unmatched to any gene: 9. CDR3 length equals 13 residues. CDR3 sequence: CASRRQGGQPQHF. CDR3 DNA: TGTGCCAGTAGACGACAGGGTGGACAGCCCCAGCATTTT.

This clonotype occurred many times. V and J are TRBV27 and TRBJ2-7; TRBD1 might be the D (6 bases). With 8 bases removed from V and 0 bases from J, the gap between germline ends came to 11 bases. Germline assignment: CDR1 MNHEY and CDR2 SMNVEV (reference sequence). This CDR3 has 13 residues. The CDR3 DNA is TGTGCCAGCGTAGGACAGAGCTCCTACGAGCAGTACTTC. It specifies CASVGQSSYEQYF.

This clonotype was picked up a small number of times. The rearrangement uses TRBV29-1 and TRBJ2-7; 8 bases are shared with TRBD1. V was clipped by 7 bases and J by 3 bases; unmatched bases: 8. The CDR3 contains 13 residues. The germline V gene encodes CDR1 SQVTM and CDR2 ANQGSEA. The CDR3 bases are TGCAGCGCCCAGACAGGGGCCTTCTACGAGCAGTACTTC. It translates to CSAQTGAFYEQYF.

This clonotype was seen more than once but under ten times. This chain uses TRBV4-1 with TRBJ2-7; D remains unclear. V shed 1 base and J shed 2 bases, with 9 bases lying between them. The CDR3 loop spans 14 amino acids. Germline V gives CDR1 MGHRA, CDR2 YSYEKL. The CDR3 sequence is CASSQGGGTYEQYF. The CDR3 DNA reads as TGCGCCAGCAGCCAAGGCGGCGGAACCTACGAGCAGTACTTC.

As to this clonotype: A much larger clone differs from this one at a single base, so this may be a read error. The rearrangement uses TRBV6-1 and TRBJ2-3, with D uncertain. From germline, CDR1 is MNHNS and CDR2 SASEGT. The V gene lost 7 bases and the J gene lost 4 bases, with 21 bases spanning the gap. This CDR3 is built from 16 residues. The CDR3 DNA reads TGTGCCAGCACCGCGACGGGCGTCTTAAGACCAGATACGCAGTATTTT. Encoded protein: CASTATGVLRPDTQYF.

The V call is TRBV29-1, the J call TRBJ1-1, with D perhaps matching TRBD1 (6 bases). The CDR3 loop spans 13 amino acids. Trimming stripped 7 bases from V and 3 bases from J, with 15 bases between. Germline lookup yields CDR1 SQVTM and CDR2 ANQGSEA. CDR3 sequence: CSASRGVYTEAFF. The CDR3 region has the DNA TGCAGCGCTTCAAGGGGGGTGTACACTGAAGCTTTCTTT.

This clonotype turned up a few times. V is TRBV7-6 and J is TRBJ2-5; no reliable D call. V lost 0 bases and J 1 base, leaving 6 bases between the germline ends. Germline values: CDR1 SGHVS, CDR2 FNYEAQ. The CDR3 is 14 residues long. The CDR3 DNA reads TGTGCCAGCAGCTTAGCGGCGGCCCAAGAGACCCAGTACTTC. This gives the protein CASSLAAAQETQYF.

V gene TRBV6-6 combines with J gene TRBJ2-3; no clear D gene. Germline CDR1 and CDR2: MNHNY and SVGAGI (reference sequence). The CDR3 is made up of 15 amino acids. The ends were cut back, 1 base at V and 3 bases at J, with 11 bases in the middle. DNA of the CDR3: TGTGCCAGCAGTTACTTGGGTATTGGTACAGATACGCAGTATTTT. This encodes CASSYLGIGTDTQYF.

This clonotype was observed many times. The chain employs TRBV29-1 and TRBJ2-7; D might be TRBD2 (6 bases). The CDR3 totals 13 residues. Germline values: CDR1 SQVTM, CDR2 ANQGSEA. With 7 bases removed from V and 0 bases from J, the gap between germline ends came to 13 bases. CDR3 sequence: CSAGDGSSYEQYF. In DNA form, the CDR3 reads TGCAGCGCGGGAGACGGAAGCTCCTACGAGCAGTACTTC.

This clonotype was seen once. The chain is built from TRBV14 and TRBJ2-1, with a weak D call TRBD2 (6 bases). Per germline, CDR1 SGHDN and CDR2 FVKESK. This CDR3 spans 16 amino acids. V was clipped by 0 bases and J by 0 bases, with 9 bases between them. The CDR3 region has the DNA TGTGCCAGCAGCCAAGATAGGCGGGGCTCCTACAATGAGCAGTTCTTC. It codes for CASSQDRRGSYNEQFF.

This clonotype was picked up many times. The chain uses TRBV29-1 and TRBJ1-5, with no clear D. Trimming removed 4 bases at V and 4 bases at J, with 11 bases between. Germline V gene sequence: CDR1 SQVTM, CDR2 ANQGSEA. The CDR3 is made up of 13 amino acids. CDR3 loop: CSVAVALNQPQHF. DNA of the CDR3: TGCAGCGTTGCCGTAGCCCTAAATCAGCCCCAGCATTTT.

This clonotype has a count of ten or more. The V and J genes are TRBV7-9 and TRBJ1-1; 8 bases fit TRBD1. V lost 3 bases to trimming and J lost 1 base; unmatched junction nucleotides: 4. This CDR3 spans 15 amino acids. Germline CDR1 is SEHNR and CDR2 is FQNEAQ (reference sequence). The CDR3 sequence: CASSFGQGANTEAFF. The DNA of the CDR3 is TGTGCCAGCAGCTTCGGACAGGGAGCGAACACTGAAGCTTTCTTT.

Only one count was recorded for this clonotype. Given a much more abundant clone one base away, this may be a read error. This sequence joins TRBV7-2 and TRBJ2-2; TRBD2 matches at 11 bases. Germline V CDR1 and CDR2: SGHTA, FQGNSA. The CDR3 loop spans 15 amino acids. The CDR3 sequence is CASSPLAGETGKLFF. In DNA, the CDR3 is TGTGCCAGCAGCCCACTAGCGGGAGAGACCGGGAAGCTGTTTTTT.

The chain has TRBV28 and TRBJ1-2; D remains ambiguous. CDR3 size: 14 residues. Trimming stripped 3 bases from V and 0 bases from J, with 8 bases between. The germline gives CDR1 MDHEN, CDR2 SYDVKM. The CDR3 region has the DNA TGTGCCAGCAGTTTTGACGGAACTAACTATGGCTACACCTTC. It specifies CASSFDGTNYGYTF.